The 32 T cell receptor beta chains below were found in one sample sequenced in a study of human T cells and chemical hapten exposure. Time point described: pre-sensitization, week 0. The sample's treatment: therapeutic diphenylcyclopropenone sensitization with weekly scalp DPC. TCRdb reanalysed the RACE reads using MiXCR and keeps one entry per CDR3 protein. The sample has roughly 380,000 distinct CDR3 sequences; roughly 5% are singletons. This specimen was whole blood, taken in connection with sensitization to the hapten diphenylcyclopropenone (DPC). The receptors derive from a woman aged 45-65 years with alopecia areata. Some clones in this sample may be carry-over from other donors' samples.

Only a few counts were recorded for this clonotype. The genes are TRBV28 and TRBJ2-5; no clear D. Germline CDR1 reads MDHEN; CDR2 reads SYDVKM. There are 12 residues in the CDR3. V was trimmed by 10 bases and J by 7 bases, leaving 16 bases between them. The CDR3, as DNA: TGTGCCATAAACAAGAGATCAGGGACCCAGTACTTC. As protein: CAINKRSGTQYF.

This clonotype was picked up many times. This chain joins TRBV14 and TRBJ1-1, with D maybe TRBD1 (5 bases). CDR3 size: 13 residues. Per the germline V gene, CDR1 is SGHDN and CDR2 is FVKESK. Trimming removed 6 bases at V and 0 bases at J, with 8 bases between. CDR3 bases: TGTGCCAGCAGGGACAATCTGAACACTGAAGCTTTCTTT. The encoded protein is CASRDNLNTEAFF. The whole variable domain, filled in from reference TRBV14 and TRBJ1-1, reads EAGVTQFPSHSVIEKGQTVTLRCDPISGHDNLYWYRRVMGKEIKFLLHFVKESKQDESGMPNNRFLAERTGGTYSTLKVQPAELEDSGVYFCASRDNLNTEAFFGQGTRLTVV.

This clonotype was recorded many times. This sequence joins TRBV10-3 and TRBJ2-1; D may match TRBD1 or TRBD2 (7 bases each). Between the trimmed V and J ends, which lost 7 bases and 7 bases, there was a span of 17 bases. CDR1 and CDR2 (germline): ENHRY, SYGVKD. This CDR3 spans 14 amino acids. CDR3 sequence: CAIIDDREGNEQFF. The CDR3 DNA sequence: TGTGCCATCATTGATGACAGGGAGGGGAATGAGCAGTTCTTC.

The sample holds a few counts of this clonotype. A much more abundant neighbour one base away suggests this may be a read error. The chain uses TRBV7-6 and TRBJ2-7; no reliable D call. Trimming removed 1 base at V and 0 bases at J, with 7 bases between. The CDR3 contains 14 residues. Germline CDR1 SGHVS, CDR2 FNYEAQ. The CDR3 reads CASSLDPSSYEQYF. CDR3 sequence (DNA): TGTGCCAGCAGCTTAGACCCGAGCTCCTACGAGCAGTACTTC.

This clonotype showed up many times. The gene calls are TRBV4-2 and TRBJ2-2; 16 bases align to TRBD2. Trimming removed 3 bases from V and 0 bases from J; junction bases left unmatched: 1. The CDR3 length is 18 residues. Germline lookup yields CDR1 LGHNA and CDR2 YNFKEQ. The CDR3 sequence: CASSHGTSGRANTGELFF. CDR3 nucleotide sequence: TGTGCCAGCAGCCACGGGACTAGCGGGAGGGCGAACACCGGGGAGCTGTTTTTT.

This clonotype was seen ten or more times. This chain uses TRBV7-2 with TRBJ2-3; TRBD1 is a possible D gene (5 bases). The germline V gene encodes CDR1 SGHTA and CDR2 FQGNSA. The CDR3 loop spans 15 amino acids. V lost 1 base to trimming and J lost 2 bases, with 10 bases between them. CDR3 in amino acids: CASSLGQSNTDTQYF. CDR3 nucleotide sequence: TGTGCCAGCAGCTTAGGACAGTCCAACACAGATACGCAGTATTTT. The variable domain in full, with the rest retrieved from reference TRBV7-2 and TRBJ2-3, is GAGVSQSPSNKVTEKGKDVELRCDPISGHTALYWYRQSLGQGLEFLIYFQGNSAPDKSGLPSDRFSAERTGGSVSTLTIQRTQQEDSAVYLCASSLGQSNTDTQYFGPGTRLTVL.

The sample holds a few counts of this clonotype. The rearrangement joins TRBV12-2 to TRBJ2-1. TRBV12-2 is designated a pseudogene. This CDR3 contains 11 residues. CDR3 sequence reads: CASRWGNEQFF. The CDR3 DNA is TGTGCAAGTCGCTGGGGAAATGAGCAGTTCTTC.

This clonotype was seen many times. The chain carries TRBV18 and TRBJ1-5; no clear D gene. Trimming shortened V by 5 bases and J by 0 bases, and 5 bases separated the two germline ends. Germline V gene lookup returns CDR1 KGHSH and CDR2 LQKENI. The CDR3 is 13 amino acids. The CDR3 reads CASSTSSNQPQHF. CDR3 bases: TGTGCCAGCTCAACATCTAGCAATCAGCCCCAGCATTTT.

This clonotype was seen only a few times. The gene calls are TRBV4-1 and TRBJ1-1; 9 bases are a match to TRBD1. The CDR3 sequence is 15 residues long. The germline CDR1 and CDR2 sequences are MGHRA and YSYEKL. The J segment lost 0 bases and the V segment lost 5 bases, leaving 4 bases of the junction unmatched. Here the CDR3 reads CASSSQGALNTEAFF. CDR3 bases: TGCGCCAGCAGCTCACAGGGGGCCCTGAACACTGAAGCTTTCTTT.

The CDR3 loop reads CASKPPKGADTQYF. CDR3 nucleotide sequence: TGTGCCAGCAAGCCACCGAAGGGGGCAGATACGCAGTATTTT. The rearrangement joins TRBV6-2 or TRBV6-3 to TRBJ2-3, with a possible D match to TRBD1 (6 bases). The V end was cut by 7 bases, the J end by 4 bases, with 15 bases between. Germline CDR1 is MNHEY and CDR2 is SVGEGT. This CDR3 comprises 14 residues.

This clonotype came up many times. The chain uses TRBV12-3 or TRBV12-4 and TRBJ2-1; no definite D call. The CDR3 sequence is 11 residues long. Trimming took off 5 bases at V and 8 bases at J, with 7 bases between the two ends. CDR3 loop: CASSGDDEQFF. Here the CDR3 DNA reads TGTGCCAGCAGTGGGGATGATGAGCAGTTCTTC.

The chain employs TRBV4-3 and TRBJ2-3; D not resolved. The CDR3 contains 14 residues. Germline values: CDR1 LGHNA, CDR2 YSLEER. Trimming removed 0 bases from V and 1 base from J, with 5 bases in between. The CDR3 spells CASSQDIRTDTQYF. The CDR3 DNA reads as TGCGCCAGCAGCCAAGACATACGCACAGATACGCAGTATTTT.

This clonotype was counted a few times. This sequence joins TRBV20-1 and TRBJ1-5; D gene uncertain. V was pared by 6 bases and J by 2 bases, with 17 bases between. CDR1 is DFQATT and CDR2 is SNEGSKA in the germline V gene (reference sequence). The CDR3 is 15 amino acids. The CDR3 spells CSAAGSTAGNQPQHF. For the CDR3, the DNA is TGCAGTGCCGCCGGATCGACGGCAGGCAATCAGCCCCAGCATTTT.

V usage is TRBV6-2 or TRBV6-3 and J usage is TRBJ2-1, with TRBD1 identical over 12 bases. Germline V gene lookup returns CDR1 MNHEY and CDR2 SVGEGT. J was trimmed by 3 bases and V by 4 bases; bases with no gene match: 13. This CDR3 has 19 residues. CDR3 sequence (DNA): TGTGCCAGCAGTTTTCGCGGGACAGGGGGCGGAAAAAACTACAATGAGCAGTTCTTC. Its translation: CASSFRGTGGGKNYNEQFF.

This clonotype came up many times. The chain employs TRBV6-2 or TRBV6-3 and TRBJ2-4; D ambiguous. The V gene lost 2 bases and the J gene lost 8 bases, with 10 bases spanning the gap. Germline lookup yields CDR1 MNHEY and CDR2 SVGEGT. This CDR3 region has 13 residues. CDR3 amino acids: CASSYNQAYIQYF. Here the CDR3 DNA reads TGTGCCAGCAGTTACAACCAAGCGTACATTCAGTACTTC.

This clonotype was seen a few times. The chain combines TRBV27 with TRBJ2-2; D is ambiguous. The V and J ends lost 1 base and 4 bases respectively, with 10 bases between them. Germline assignment: CDR1 MNHEY and CDR2 SMNVEV (reference sequence). The CDR3 loop spans 15 amino acids. The DNA for the CDR3 is TGTGCCAGCAGTTTATTATCACAACTCACCGGGGAGCTGTTTTTT. The encoded protein is CASSLLSQLTGELFF.

The sample holds many counts of this clonotype. Here the CDR3 DNA reads TGTGCCAGCAGCATGGTCCTTGACAGTACCCACGAGCAGTACTTC. Its translation: CASSMVLDSTHEQYF. The chain couples TRBV28 to TRBJ2-7; D might be TRBD1 (5 bases). The CDR3 covers 15 residues. V was cut by 6 bases and J by 5 bases, with 20 bases left in between. Germline assignment: CDR1 MDHEN and CDR2 SYDVKM.

This clonotype was found a few times. This chain uses TRBV7-2 with TRBJ2-7; TRBD2 might be the D (6 bases). The germline gives CDR1 SGHTA, CDR2 FQGNSA. V dropped 1 base and J dropped 3 bases, with 13 bases sitting between them. The CDR3 sequence is 15 residues long. CDR3 coding DNA: TGTGCCAGCAGCTTAGTCCCTCAGGAGGGCTACGAGCAGTACTTC. It yields the protein CASSLVPQEGYEQYF.

The table lists this clonotype with a few counts. The chain links TRBV30 to TRBJ1-1, with a weak D call TRBD1 (5 bases). V lost 7 bases, J lost 0 bases, and 9 bases lay in between. Germline CDR1 GTSNPN, CDR2 SVGIG (reference sequence). The CDR3 loop spans 12 amino acids. The CDR3, as DNA: TGTGCCTTGGGACGTTTGAACACTGAAGCTTTCTTT. Protein product: CALGRLNTEAFF.

This clonotype was detected a few times. The rearrangement links TRBV20-1 to TRBJ1-1; D is uncertain. The CDR3 extends over 14 amino acids. Germline CDR1 reads DFQATT; CDR2 reads SNEGSKA (reference sequence). V was trimmed by 0 bases and J by 7 bases, leaving 15 bases between them. As DNA, the CDR3 is TGCAGTGCTAGAGATCAGGCTCTAGGCCATGAAGCTTTCTTT. Translation gives CSARDQALGHEAFF.

This clonotype was seen a handful of times. This chain connects TRBV6-2 or TRBV6-3 to TRBJ2-5; 7 bases are shared with TRBD1. Germline V gene data show CDR1 as MNHEY and CDR2 as SVGEGT. The length of the CDR3 is 13 residues. Trimming removed 8 bases from V and 5 bases from J; junction bases left unmatched: 8. The CDR3 loop reads CASGPDRVETQYF. For the CDR3, the DNA is TGTGCCAGCGGACCAGACAGGGTTGAGACCCAGTACTTC.

This rearrangement joins TRBV27 to TRBJ2-5, with 11 bases matching TRBD1. The CDR3 runs 15 residues. Germline-derived CDR1 and CDR2 are MNHEY and SMNVEV (reference sequence). V was pared by 7 bases and J by 5 bases, with 9 bases of the junction left unmatched. Here the CDR3 DNA reads TGTGCCAGCACCCTTAGGACAGGGGGCGGGGAGACCCAGTACTTC. This translates into CASTLRTGGGETQYF.

The chain uses TRBV6-6 and TRBJ1-1; a weak D match, TRBD1 (5 bases). This CDR3 region has 14 residues. Trimming removed 0 bases at V and 8 bases at J, with 13 bases between. CDR1 and CDR2 (germline): MNHNY, SVGAGI (reference sequence). The CDR3 spells CASSYSDRRGEAFF. DNA for the CDR3: TGTGCCAGCAGTTACTCCGACAGAAGGGGCGAAGCTTTCTTT.

This clonotype was picked up many times. V gene TRBV12-3 or TRBV12-4 combines with J gene TRBJ1-3; D unclear. The CDR3 runs to 16 residues. Trimming removed 1 base at V and 4 bases at J, with 14 bases between. The CDR3 nucleotides are TGTGCCAGCAGTTTAGGTAGGCAGTTTGCCGGAAACACCATATATTTT. It specifies CASSLGRQFAGNTIYF.

In its sample, this clonotype was seen a few times. This chain connects TRBV20-1 to TRBJ1-4; no definite D call. This CDR3 has 16 residues. CDR1 DFQATT and CDR2 SNEGSKA come from the germline V gene (reference sequence). The V gene lost 0 bases and the J gene lost 0 bases, with 11 bases spanning the gap. CDR3 residues: CSARDLGQTTNEKLFF. The CDR3, as DNA: TGCAGTGCTAGAGATCTAGGGCAGACAACTAATGAAAAACTGTTTTTT.

This clonotype was recorded many times. The chain couples TRBV6-2 or TRBV6-3 to TRBJ2-4; 7 bases match TRBD2. Germline assignment: CDR1 MNHEY and CDR2 SVGEGT. The CDR3 is 16 amino acids. With V trimmed by 5 bases and J by 1 base, 8 bases remained unmatched. The CDR3 is CASSTSSGTAKNIQYF. The CDR3 bases are TGTGCCAGCAGTACATCTAGCGGTACTGCCAAAAACATTCAGTACTTC.

This clonotype was detected many times. The chain links TRBV20-1 to TRBJ2-3, with 11 bases that match TRBD2. Germline assignment: CDR1 DFQATT and CDR2 SNEGSKA (reference sequence). The J segment lost 3 bases and the V segment lost 1 base, leaving 0 bases of the junction unmatched. This CDR3 contains 14 residues. CDR3 loop: CSARGLAGTDTQYF. The CDR3, as DNA: TGCAGTGCTAGAGGACTAGCGGGAACAGATACGCAGTATTTT.

This clonotype was seen more than once but under ten times. The J gene is TRBJ1-1, the V gene TRBV5-1; TRBD1 might be the D (6 bases). The germline gives CDR1 SGHRS, CDR2 YFSETQ. The CDR3 runs to 15 residues. V was shortened by 0 bases and J by 0 bases, with 9 bases between the two germline ends. The CDR3 region is CASSLEGTMNTEAFF. Here the CDR3 DNA reads TGCGCCAGCAGCTTGGAGGGGACAATGAACACTGAAGCTTTCTTT. Supplemented by reference TRBV5-1 and TRBJ1-1, the full variable domain reads KAGVTQTPRYLIKTRGQQVTLSCSPISGHRSVSWYQQTPGQGLQFLFEYFSETQRNKGNFPGRFSGRQFSNSRSEMNVSTLELGDSALYLCASSLEGTMNTEAFFGQGTRLTVV.

This clonotype was counted at least ten times. The V and J genes are TRBV29-1 and TRBJ2-1; 9 bases match TRBD2. This CDR3 spans 15 amino acids. Germline trimming cut 2 bases from V and 2 bases from J; bases unmatched to any gene: 4. In germline, CDR1 is SQVTM, CDR2 ANQGSEA. In nucleotides, the CDR3 is TGCAGCGTTGAAACCCCTAGCGGGGCCTACAATGAGCAGTTCTTC. Translation: CSVETPSGAYNEQFF.

This clonotype showed up just a few times. The rearrangement joins TRBV20-1 to TRBJ1-2; no definite D call. The CDR3 is made up of 13 amino acids. Trimming shortened V by 0 bases and J by 4 bases, and 9 bases separated the two germline ends. Per the germline V gene, CDR1 is DFQATT and CDR2 is SNEGSKA (reference sequence). CDR3 nucleotide sequence: TGCAGTGCTAGAGATAGGGCAGCCTATGGCTACACCTTC. This gives the protein CSARDRAAYGYTF.

This clonotype showed up many times. The J gene is TRBJ2-3, the V gene TRBV6-5; the match to TRBD2 covers 7 bases. The CDR3 consists of 16 residues. V trimming: 2 bases; J trimming: 6 bases; junction bases outside the gene matches: 11. Germline CDR1 and CDR2: MNHEY and SVGAGI. Written as DNA, the CDR3 is TGTGCCAGCAGTTACCTCCGTGGGGGGGGGATGGATACGCAGTATTTT. Translating gives CASSYLRGGGMDTQYF.

This clonotype was seen ten or more times. V and J are TRBV12-3 or TRBV12-4 and TRBJ2-3; weak D call: TRBD2 (6 bases). The CDR3 consists of 15 residues. The ends were cut back, 5 bases at V and 4 bases at J, with 16 bases in the middle. The CDR3 here is CASSPRESGADTQYF. As DNA, the CDR3 is TGTGCCAGCAGTCCCCGGGAGTCGGGGGCAGATACGCAGTATTTT.